Listed below are T cell receptor beta chains from one sample, sequenced in a study of blood T cell repertoires in COVID-19. Data came from immunoSEQ multiplex PCR; TCRdb stores just in-frame clones and leaves some out. The sample holds about 200,000 clones, about 89% seen once. The sample comprised peripheral blood. These receptors all come from a man in his forties or fifties with acute or convalescent COVID-19. The CDR3 runs from the conserved cysteine through the conserved F or W.

V gene | CDR3 protein
TRBV28 | CASSFLQANEKLFF
TRBV4-2 | CASSQVLGLAGNTDTQYF
TRBV15 | CATSRTGNNSPLHF
TRBV7-2 | CASSLRAGEEFF
TRBV27 | CASSLLAGGQSYNEQFF
TRBV7-8 | CASSPGHRISNYGYTF
TRBV19 | CASSPKLSYGEETQYF
TRBV2 | CASSRVWNEQFF
TRBV6-5 | CASRTGGVNTEAFF
TRBV5-4 | CASSWGQGDTEAFF
TRBV20-1 | CSASRLDTQYF
TRBV19 | CASSPSSGGPFTDTQYF
TRBV6-2/TRBV6-3 | CASSYTQGHRNTEAFF
TRBV7-8 | CASSLGQDTYEQYF
TRBV3-1/TRBV3-2 | CASSQVELAGGASTDTQYF
TRBV5-1 | CASSLEGGTQYF
TRBV10-3 | CAISNPGYGYTF
TRBV11-2 | CAGSLNPTGGSGYTF
TRBV7-2 | CASSLGQPTGTGPMRTQYF
TRBV9 | CASSEGGSDSSPLHF
TRBV5-6 | CASSLLRLRDRGLLNDF
TRBV6-1 | CASSEGGGETEAFF
TRBV3-1/TRBV3-2 | CASSMKGAGGELFF
TRBV5-8 | CASSLGLAGGPQETQYF
TRBV4-3 | CASSQSSTGSYGYTF
TRBV6-2/TRBV6-3 | CASSYWAGFNEQFF
TRBV30 | CAWTGNSGNTIYF
TRBV7-7 | CASSPRVGGDTDTQYF
TRBV5-1 | CASSLKGQGGEAFF
TRBV5-1 | CASSLGAGNQPQHF
TRBV2 | CASSYGTNTEAFF
TRBV5-1 | CASSWGGPETQYF
TRBV4-1 | CASSQVSGFAVEKLFF
TRBV4-3 | CASSQARQGYEQYF
TRBV5-1 | CASSRGLAVNTGELFF
TRBV30 | CAWSVNGGRQPQHF
TRBV6-6 | CASSYGGNEQYF
TRBV6-6 | CASSYANMNTEAFF
TRBV21-1 | CASSPPTHRTGELFF
TRBV27 | CASSLGKDRPGGYTF
TRBV24-1 | CATSDGFNEQFF
TRBV9 | CASSPSSGARSYNEQFF
TRBV12-3/TRBV12-4 | CASSFSVAQAAFF
TRBV18 | CASSPGQQNYGYTF
TRBV12-3/TRBV12-4 | CASSFYGELFF
TRBV5-8 | CASSLAEQGARQPQHF
TRBV27 | CASLAPGVTGELFF
TRBV5-8 | CASSQGDSGANVLTF
TRBV21-1 | CASSKESKNRGQPSSYNEQFF
TRBV7-2 | CASSLLGPSSEQYF
TRBV11-3 | CASSLITDVASGGQVTQYF
TRBV15 | CATSRAKTLATNEKLFF